The 29 T cell receptor beta chains in this list originate from one sample, sequenced in a study of CD8 T cells in ankylosing spondylitis. Study results and limitations: What appeared characteristic of ankylosing spondylitis blood was a TCR beta motif of eight highly homologous variants.

Via MiXCR, TCRdb re-called the 5' RACE reads, giving one row per CDR3 protein. Among about 450,000 distinct CDR3 sequences listed, approximately 26% were seen once. Antigens for these TCRs are unknown. Sequenced sample: blood, either unsorted or a sorted T cell fraction (not recorded which). The receptors come from a male donor with ankylosing spondylitis.

This clonotype has a handful of counts. V is TRBV5-1 and J is TRBJ2-5; 7 bases map to TRBD1. Per germline, CDR1 SGHRS and CDR2 YFSETQ. With V trimmed by 1 base and J by 3 bases, 3 bases remained unmatched. The length of the CDR3 is 14 residues. The CDR3 reads CASSLLDREETQYF. The CDR3 DNA follows: TGCGCCAGCAGCTTGCTTGACAGGGAAGAGACCCAGTACTTC. Using reference TRBV5-1 and TRBJ2-5 for the parts outside the CDR3, the full variable domain is KAGVTQTPRYLIKTRGQQVTLSCSPISGHRSVSWYQQTPGQGLQFLFEYFSETQRNKGNFPGRFSGRQFSNSRSEMNVSTLELGDSALYLCASSLLDREETQYFGPGTRLLVL.

This clonotype was seen a few times. The chain joins TRBV5-5 to TRBJ2-1; the D is unclear. The germline V and J ends were trimmed by 0 bases and 0 bases, with 7 bases remaining between them. The CDR3 contains 15 residues. Germline loops: CDR1 SGHKS, CDR2 YYEKEE (reference sequence). The CDR3 sequence is CASSLASTSYNEQFF. CDR3 DNA sequence: TGTGCCAGCAGCTTGGCCAGTACCTCCTACAATGAGCAGTTCTTC. The whole variable domain, filled in from reference TRBV5-5 and TRBJ2-1, reads DAGVTQSPTHLIKTRGQQVTLRCSPISGHKSVSWYQQVLGQGPQFIFQYYEKEERGRGNFPDRFSARQFPNYSSELNVNALLLGDSALYLCASSLASTSYNEQFFGPGTRLTVL.

The V call is TRBV6-2 or TRBV6-3, the J call TRBJ2-6; D not resolved. Looked up from germline, CDR1 is MNHEY and CDR2 is SVGEGT. The V end lost 6 bases, the J end lost 0 bases, and 6 bases lay between the germline ends. The CDR3 has 14 amino acids. CDR3 bases: TGTGCCAGCAGGAGTAGCTCTGGGGCCAACGTCCTGACTTTC. Protein product: CASRSSSGANVLTF.

This clonotype was detected once. J is TRBJ2-1 and V is TRBV11-3; 10 nucleotides agree with TRBD2. CDR3 length equals 15 residues. V trimming: 0 bases; J trimming: 6 bases; junction bases outside the gene matches: 2. Germline lookup yields CDR1 SGHNT and CDR2 YENEEA. CDR3 sequence (DNA): TGTGCCAGCAGCTTAGAACTAGCGGGATCCAATGAGCAGTTCTTC. It specifies CASSLELAGSNEQFF.

The chain employs TRBV10-3 and TRBJ1-2; possible D gene TRBD1, 5 bases. The V gene's germline CDR1 is ENHRY and CDR2 SYGVKD. The V gene lost 10 bases and the J gene lost 7 bases, with 25 bases spanning the gap. The CDR3 is made up of 15 amino acids. CDR3 nucleotide sequence: TGTGCCACTCGAGGAGACAGCGCCCAAATAGGTGGCTACACCTTC. It encodes CATRGDSAQIGGYTF.

This clonotype occurred a few times. This rearrangement joins TRBV11-2 to TRBJ1-2; D unresolved. The V gene lost 1 base and the J gene lost 8 bases, with 11 bases spanning the gap. This CDR3 is 13 amino acids long. Germline V CDR1 and CDR2: SGHAT, FQNNGV. The CDR3 DNA is TGTGCCAGCAGCTTAGGTGTCAACGGAGGCTACACCTTC. Translating gives CASSLGVNGGYTF.

V is TRBV2 and J is TRBJ1-5; D unresolved. From germline, CDR1 is SNHLY and CDR2 FYNNEI. CDR3 length equals 14 residues. Trimming removed 3 bases from V and 3 bases from J, with 9 bases in between. CDR3 sequence: CASSDLGNNQPQHF. The CDR3 DNA is TGTGCCAGCAGTGATTTGGGGAACAATCAGCCCCAGCATTTT.

This clonotype has a handful of counts. This chain connects TRBV25-1 to TRBJ2-2; D is unclear. The CDR3 runs 16 residues. Germline assignment: CDR1 MGHDK and CDR2 SYGVNS. V was trimmed by 5 bases and J by 5 bases, leaving 18 bases between them. The CDR3 sequence is CASSNLRRPVTGELFF. CDR3 DNA sequence: TGTGCCAGCAGTAATCTCCGAAGGCCGGTGACCGGGGAGCTGTTTTTT.

V is TRBV7-4 and J is TRBJ1-5; TRBD1 matches 8 bases. V lost 4 bases to trimming and J lost 5 bases; unmatched junction nucleotides: 13. The CDR3 is made up of 17 amino acids. Germline-derived CDR1 and CDR2 are SGHVT and SQSDAQ. The CDR3 spells CASSSEGDRGRDQPQHF. CDR3 bases: TGTGCCAGCAGCTCGGAAGGCGACAGGGGAAGAGATCAGCCCCAGCATTTT.

This rearrangement joins TRBV6-5 to TRBJ1-4, with unresolved D. The germline gives CDR1 MNHEY, CDR2 SVGAGI. The CDR3 has 16 amino acids. V lost 5 bases and J 0 bases, leaving 13 bases between the germline ends. CDR3 residues: CASSNGRPATNEKLFF. CDR3 DNA: TGTGCCAGCAGTAACGGACGGCCAGCAACTAATGAAAAACTGTTTTTT.

The chain carries TRBV5-1 and TRBJ2-3; D call uncertain. V was pared by 3 bases and J by 7 bases, with 24 bases between. The germline gives CDR1 SGHRS, CDR2 YFSETQ. The CDR3 is 17 residues long. For the CDR3, the DNA is TGCGCCAGCAGCTATTACTCGAAACTTCTATTGAACCATACGCAGTATTTT. It codes for CASSYYSKLLLNHTQYF.

In this sample, this clonotype turned up a few times. J is TRBJ2-5 and V is TRBV15; D possibly uses TRBD1 or TRBD2 (5 bases each). Germline CDR1 and CDR2: LNHNV and YYDKDF (reference sequence). V gave up 5 bases and J gave up 2 bases, with 21 bases separating them. CDR3 length: 17 amino acids. For the CDR3, the DNA is TGTGCCACCAGCGGATTAAACCGGGACGTCAAACAAGAGACCCAGTACTTC. Its protein is CATSGLNRDVKQETQYF.

The gene calls are TRBV5-1 and TRBJ1-5; possibly TRBD1 for D (5 bases). V lost 0 bases and J 3 bases, leaving 7 bases between the germline ends. CDR3 length: 14 amino acids. CDR1 is SGHRS, CDR2 YFSETQ, per germline. The CDR3 sequence is CASSLGGDNQPQHF. CDR3 bases: TGCGCCAGCAGCTTGGGAGGGGACAATCAGCCCCAGCATTTT.

This clonotype was counted many times. This chain joins TRBV7-2 and TRBJ2-5; a possible D gene is TRBD1 (7 bases). The germline V gene has CDR1 SGHTA and CDR2 FQGNSA. Trimming took off 3 bases at V and 2 bases at J, with 10 bases between the two ends. The CDR3 is 14 amino acids. Written as DNA, the CDR3 is TGTGCCAGCAGCTTTTCAGGGGGGCAAGAGACCCAGTACTTC. Protein sequence: CASSFSGGQETQYF. The variable domain in full, completed from reference TRBV7-2 and TRBJ2-5, reads GAGVSQSPSNKVTEKGKDVELRCDPISGHTALYWYRQSLGQGLEFLIYFQGNSAPDKSGLPSDRFSAERTGGSVSTLTIQRTQQEDSAVYLCASSFSGGQETQYFGPGTRLLVL.

This clonotype was observed a handful of times. This chain connects TRBV7-8 to TRBJ2-1; 7 nucleotides agree with TRBD2. There are 16 residues in the CDR3. Trimming at V came to 3 bases and at J to 2 bases, leaving 7 bases not matched to a gene. Looked up from germline, CDR1 is SGHVS and CDR2 is FQNEAQ. The CDR3 loop reads CASSFGGGTTYNEQFF. CDR3 in DNA: TGTGCCAGCAGCTTTGGGGGAGGGACTACCTACAATGAGCAGTTCTTC.

The gene calls are TRBV7-9 and TRBJ2-2; 8 positions match TRBD1. The V segment lost 7 bases and the J segment 0 bases; nucleotides outside the gene matches: 4. The CDR3 is 15 residues long. CDR1 SEHNR and CDR2 FQNEAQ come from the germline V gene (reference sequence). CDR3 loop: CASTKQGANTGELFF. CDR3 nucleotides: TGTGCCAGCACCAAACAGGGGGCGAACACCGGGGAGCTGTTTTTT.

This clonotype was seen a handful of times. The chain employs TRBV20-1 and TRBJ2-1; 9 bases are a match to TRBD2. V lost 4 bases, J lost 8 bases, and 3 bases stayed unmatched. The CDR3 extends over 12 amino acids. Looked up from germline, CDR1 is DFQATT and CDR2 is SNEGSKA (reference sequence). The CDR3 nucleotides read TGCAGTGCTATAGCGGGAGTCGATGAGCAGTTCTTC. This sequence encodes CSAIAGVDEQFF.

The chain recombines TRBV20-1 with TRBJ2-3, with TRBD2 matching over 8 bases. The germline CDR1 and CDR2 sequences are DFQATT and SNEGSKA (reference sequence). The CDR3 contains 15 residues. V dropped 6 bases and J dropped 2; count of bases not matched to a gene: 10. The CDR3: CSALRGAGVTDTQYF. The DNA for the CDR3 is TGCAGTGCGCTCAGGGGAGCGGGAGTCACAGATACGCAGTATTTT.

The CDR3 DNA sequence: TGTGCCAGCAGGCCATCCGGGACAGGGCGTGAGCAGTTCTTC. Protein: CASRPSGTGREQFF. The rearrangement uses TRBV12-3 or TRBV12-4 and TRBJ2-1; 9 bases map to TRBD1. The CDR3 extends over 14 amino acids. V trimming: 6 bases; J trimming: 9 bases; junction bases outside the gene matches: 9.

This clonotype showed up just a few times. This chain links TRBV10-3 with TRBJ2-1, with 9 bases aligning to TRBD2. Germline CDR1 is ENHRY and CDR2 is SYGVKD. J was trimmed by 6 bases and V by 4 bases; bases with no gene match: 4. This CDR3 spans 14 amino acids. CDR3 nucleotide sequence: TGTGCCATCAGTGGGCTAGCGGGATTCAATGAGCAGTTCTTC. It codes for CAISGLAGFNEQFF.

This clonotype has only a few counts. This chain links TRBV7-9 with TRBJ2-7; D is undetermined. The CDR3 extends over 12 amino acids. Trimming pared 5 bases from V and 4 bases from J, leaving 9 bases between. Per germline, CDR1 SEHNR and CDR2 FQNEAQ (reference sequence). The CDR3 region has the DNA TGTGCCAGCAGCCACGGACCGTACGAGCAGTACTTC. Residues: CASSHGPYEQYF.

This clonotype has just a few counts. The chain employs TRBV14 and TRBJ2-7, with D unclear. The CDR3 is 11 residues long. V was cut by 3 bases and J by 9 bases, with 9 bases left in between. Looked up from germline, CDR1 is SGHDN and CDR2 is FVKESK. This CDR3 is CASSHSDPQYF. In nucleotides, the CDR3 is TGTGCCAGCAGCCATTCAGACCCGCAGTACTTC.

This sequence joins TRBV24-1 and TRBJ1-1; D is unclear. Looked up from germline, CDR1 is KGHDR and CDR2 is SFDVKD. This CDR3 is built from 15 residues. V lost 2 bases, J lost 4 bases, and 13 bases lay in between. The DNA for the CDR3 is TGTGCCACCAGTGATTCCCGGACGAGTAGCACTGAAGCTTTCTTT. It codes for CATSDSRTSSTEAFF.

This clonotype was counted between two and nine times. The rearrangement uses TRBV5-1 and TRBJ2-1; D might be TRBD2 (5 bases). Trimming shortened V by 0 bases and J by 10 bases, and 17 bases separated the two germline ends. This CDR3 is built from 15 residues. The germline V gene has CDR1 SGHRS and CDR2 YFSETQ. The CDR3, as DNA: TGCGCCAGCAGCTTGGCCCTCATTAGCGTTGAGGAGCAGTTCTTC. Protein sequence: CASSLALISVEEQFF.

This clonotype was seen at least ten times. This chain links TRBV5-1 with TRBJ2-3, with D perhaps matching TRBD1 or TRBD2 (6 bases each). The germline gives CDR1 SGHRS, CDR2 YFSETQ. V lost 2 bases, J lost 4 bases, and 8 bases lay in between. This CDR3 is 13 amino acids long. CDR3: CASSFGGPDTQYF. The CDR3 bases are TGCGCCAGCAGCTTCGGGGGCCCAGATACGCAGTATTTT.

The gene calls are TRBV6-2 or TRBV6-3 and TRBJ2-5; maybe TRBD2 (5 bases). CDR1 is MNHEY, CDR2 SVGEGT, per germline. Trimming removed 2 bases at V and 5 bases at J, with 30 bases between. This CDR3 has 20 amino acids. The CDR3 bases are TGTGCCAGCAGTTACGCCGAAGCGGAAGGGCCAGTTCAAAGTCTGGAGACCCAGTACTTC. Translating it yields CASSYAEAEGPVQSLETQYF.

This clonotype came up a few times. The chain employs TRBV20-1 and TRBJ2-5; 9 bases fit TRBD2. Germline assignment: CDR1 DFQATT and CDR2 SNEGSKA (reference sequence). The CDR3 sequence is 15 residues long. The V segment lost 8 bases and the J segment 3 bases; nucleotides outside the gene matches: 13. CDR3 region: CSLRRGSGSEETQYF. The CDR3 nucleotides read TGCAGTCTACGGAGGGGTAGCGGGAGTGAAGAGACCCAGTACTTC.

This sequence joins TRBV20-1 and TRBJ2-1; weak D call: TRBD2 (6 bases). The CDR3 is made up of 14 amino acids. Germline CDR1 DFQATT, CDR2 SNEGSKA (reference sequence). Trimming took off 4 bases at V and 6 bases at J, with 16 bases between the two ends. DNA of the CDR3: TGCAGTGCTAACCAGGGAGGAGGATCCAATGAGCAGTTCTTC. Its translation: CSANQGGGSNEQFF.

J is TRBJ2-3 and V is TRBV6-4, with TRBD2 matching over 13 bases. V shed 4 bases, J shed 4 bases, and the junction held 2 bases outside the gene matches. This CDR3 has 15 amino acids. The germline V gene encodes CDR1 MRHNA and CDR2 SNTAGT. CDR3 amino acids: CASSAGLAGADTQYF. CDR3 DNA: TGTGCCAGCAGTGCCGGACTAGCGGGAGCAGATACGCAGTATTTT.